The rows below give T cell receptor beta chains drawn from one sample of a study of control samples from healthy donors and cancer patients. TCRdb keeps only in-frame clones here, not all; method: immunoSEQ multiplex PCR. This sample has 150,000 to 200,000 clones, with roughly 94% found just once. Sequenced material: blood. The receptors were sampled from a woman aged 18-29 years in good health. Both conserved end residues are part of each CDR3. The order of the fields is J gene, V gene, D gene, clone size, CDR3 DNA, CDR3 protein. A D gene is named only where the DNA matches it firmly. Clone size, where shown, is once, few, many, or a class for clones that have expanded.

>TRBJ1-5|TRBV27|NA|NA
TGTGCCAGCAGTCACAGGGAAGGGGCAAGCAATCAGCCCCAGCATTTT
CASSHREGASNQPQHF
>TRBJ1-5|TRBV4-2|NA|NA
TGTGCCAGCAGCCAAGGGCCTGCAGGGCATCAGCCCCAGCATTTT
CASSQGPAGHQPQHF
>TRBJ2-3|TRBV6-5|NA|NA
TGTGCCAGCAGAACGAGCGCCCTAACGCAGTATTTT
CASRTSALTQYF
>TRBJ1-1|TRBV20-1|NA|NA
TGCGGGATCGGAGGGTCGGCTTTCTTT
CGIGGSAFF
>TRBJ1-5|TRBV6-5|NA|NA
TGTGCCAGCACCCTACGGGGGGATTATAAGCCCCAGCATTTT
CASTLRGDYKPQHF
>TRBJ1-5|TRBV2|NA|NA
TGTGCCAGCAGTCGTACAGCGGGGGCTTCGAATCAGCCCCAGCATTTT
CASSRTAGASNQPQHF
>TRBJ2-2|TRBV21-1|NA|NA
TGTGCCAGCAGCAAAGCTGTTCGATGTCGGGGGGCGAACACCGGGGAGCTGTTTTTT
CASSKAVRCRGANTGELFF
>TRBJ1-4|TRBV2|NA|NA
TGTGCCAGCAGTGAGATTGGGGTTCGGGATGAAAAACTGTTTTTT
CASSEIGVRDEKLFF
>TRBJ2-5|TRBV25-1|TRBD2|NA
TGTGCCAGCAGGGGAGCTCCCGCTAGCGGAGACCAAGAGACCCAGTACTTC
CASRGAPASGDQETQYF
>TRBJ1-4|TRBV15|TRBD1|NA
TGTGCCACCAGCACCTTGACAGGGGTTCGCGAAAAACTGTTTTTT
CATSTLTGVREKLFF
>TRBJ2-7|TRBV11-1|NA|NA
TGTGCCAGCAGCCAGAACAGGGCGAACGAGCAGTACTTC
CASSQNRANEQYF
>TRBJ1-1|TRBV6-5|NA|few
TGTGCCAGTTCCCGGGATAACACTGAAGCTTTCTTT
CASSRDNTEAFF
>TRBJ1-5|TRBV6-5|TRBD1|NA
TGTGCCAGCAGTTTTGGCCAGGACAGGGCCAATCAGCCCCAGCATTTT
CASSFGQDRANQPQHF
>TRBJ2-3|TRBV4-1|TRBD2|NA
TGCGCCAGCAGCCGCGGGGGGACGCAGGGAGGGACAGATACGCAGTATTTT
CASSRGGTQGGTDTQYF
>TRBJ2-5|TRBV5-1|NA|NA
TGCGCCAGCTCCTTACAAGGTCAAGAGACCCAGTACTTC
CASSLQGQETQYF
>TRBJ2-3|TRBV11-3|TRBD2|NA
TGTGCCAGCAGCCGCGGACTAGCGGGAGATACGCAGTATTTT
CASSRGLAGDTQYF
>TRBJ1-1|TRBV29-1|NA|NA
TGCAGCGTTGAACCCCCAGGGAACACTGAAGCTTTCTTT
CSVEPPGNTEAFF
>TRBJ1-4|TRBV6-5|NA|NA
TGTGCCAGCAGTTCACCCCGGGGGACCGGGGGTGAAAAACTGTTTTTT
CASSSPRGTGGEKLFF
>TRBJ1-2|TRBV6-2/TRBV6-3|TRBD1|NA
TGTGCCAGCAGTTACCCAGGACAGGAGGCTCCTGGCTACACCTTC
CASSYPGQEAPGYTF
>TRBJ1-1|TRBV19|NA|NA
TGTGCCAGTAGTGCAGGACGGGCCCGGAACACTGAAGCTTTCTTT
CASSAGRARNTEAFF
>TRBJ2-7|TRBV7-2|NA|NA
TGTGCCAGCAGTAATGCTCCGGGACCCTACTACGAGCAGTACTTC
CASSNAPGPYYEQYF
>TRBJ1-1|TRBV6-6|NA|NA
TGTGCCAGCAGTTTCCGGACCCAAATGAACACTGAAGCTTTCTTT
CASSFRTQMNTEAFF
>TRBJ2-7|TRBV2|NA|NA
TGTGCCAGCGGAGAGAGAGCGGTAAGCTCCTACGAGCAGTACTTC
CASGERAVSSYEQYF
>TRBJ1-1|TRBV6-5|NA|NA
TGTGCCAGCAGTTACTTGTCGGGGACTGAAGCTTTCTTT
CASSYLSGTEAFF
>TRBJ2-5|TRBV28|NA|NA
TGTGCCAGCAGTCGACATGGAACCTCGGGGTACCAAGAGACCCAGTACTTC
CASSRHGTSGYQETQYF
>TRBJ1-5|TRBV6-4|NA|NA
TGTGCCAGCAGCGAGGTGGCACTCCTAAGCAATCAGCCCCAGCATTTT
CASSEVALLSNQPQHF
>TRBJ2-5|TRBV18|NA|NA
TGTGCCAGCTCACCACCCTACCCCTTCCAAGAGACCCAGTACTTC
CASSPPYPFQETQYF
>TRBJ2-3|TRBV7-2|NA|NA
TGTGCCAGCAGCCTCCCGGATACGCAGTATTTT
CASSLPDTQYF
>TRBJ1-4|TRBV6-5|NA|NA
TGTGCCAGCAGTTACAGGGGCCGGAATGAAAAACTGTTTTTT
CASSYRGRNEKLFF
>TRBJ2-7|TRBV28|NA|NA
TGTGCCAGCGAAACGCAGGCGTCCTACGAGCAGTACTTC
CASETQASYEQYF
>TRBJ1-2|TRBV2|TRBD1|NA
TGTGCCAGCAGTCCGGGACAGGGCCTATTCTATGGCTACACCTTC
CASSPGQGLFYGYTF
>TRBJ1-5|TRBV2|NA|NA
TGTGCCAGCAGTGAAGGTAGGGGTAATCAGCCCCAGCATTTT
CASSEGRGNQPQHF
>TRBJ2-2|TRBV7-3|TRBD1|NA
TGTGCCAGCAGCTCCGGACAGGGGGTGCTGTTTTTT
CASSSGQGVLFF
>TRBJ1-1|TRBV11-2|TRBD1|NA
TGTGCCAGCAGCTTATTCGCCAACAGACAGGGTCGGGCTGAAGCTTTCTTT
CASSLFANRQGRAEAFF
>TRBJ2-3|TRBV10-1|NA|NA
TGCGCCAGCAGAACACCGGGTCCTTCAAAATCAGATACGCAGTATTTT
CASRTPGPSKSDTQYF
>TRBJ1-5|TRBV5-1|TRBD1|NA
TGCGCCAGCAGCCCCGGGACAGGTCCTCAGCCCCAGCATTTT
CASSPGTGPQPQHF